The source of this T cell receptor beta chain is a study of patients and donors after allogeneic stem cell transplantation. The sample holds many counts of this clonotype. V was trimmed by 2 bases and J by 6 bases, leaving 3 bases between them. This CDR3 spans 11 amino acids. The germline V gene has CDR1 MGHRA and CDR2 YSYEKL. From the RT-PCR reads, TCRdb called clonotypes with MiXCR, one entry per CDR3 protein. The sample shows approximately 200,000 distinct CDR3 sequences, 13% to 15% of them seen only once. This clonotype was sampled from a human donor who was either an allogeneic HSCT recipient or a stem cell or donor lymphocyte infusion donor (not recorded which). It is not recorded whose cells these are; they may come from a transplant donor. Sequenced input: blood, either unsorted or a sorted T cell fraction (not recorded which). The gene calls are TRBV4-1 and TRBJ2-3; no reliable D call. The CDR3 here is CASSQRDTQYF. In nucleotides, the CDR3 is TGCGCCAGCAGCCAACGGGATACGCAGTATTTT.